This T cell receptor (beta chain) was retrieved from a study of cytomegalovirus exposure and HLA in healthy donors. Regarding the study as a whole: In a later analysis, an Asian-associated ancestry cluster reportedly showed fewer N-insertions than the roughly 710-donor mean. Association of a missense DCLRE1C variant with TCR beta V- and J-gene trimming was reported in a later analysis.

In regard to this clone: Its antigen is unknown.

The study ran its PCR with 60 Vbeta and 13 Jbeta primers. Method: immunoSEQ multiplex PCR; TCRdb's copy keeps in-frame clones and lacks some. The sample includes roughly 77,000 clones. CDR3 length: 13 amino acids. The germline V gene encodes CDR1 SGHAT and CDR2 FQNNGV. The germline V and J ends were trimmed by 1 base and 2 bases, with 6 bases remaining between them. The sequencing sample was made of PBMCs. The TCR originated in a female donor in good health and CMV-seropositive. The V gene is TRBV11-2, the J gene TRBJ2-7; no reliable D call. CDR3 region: CASSLGLTYEQYF. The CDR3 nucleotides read TGTGCCAGCAGCTTAGGGCTGACCTACGAGCAGTACTTC.